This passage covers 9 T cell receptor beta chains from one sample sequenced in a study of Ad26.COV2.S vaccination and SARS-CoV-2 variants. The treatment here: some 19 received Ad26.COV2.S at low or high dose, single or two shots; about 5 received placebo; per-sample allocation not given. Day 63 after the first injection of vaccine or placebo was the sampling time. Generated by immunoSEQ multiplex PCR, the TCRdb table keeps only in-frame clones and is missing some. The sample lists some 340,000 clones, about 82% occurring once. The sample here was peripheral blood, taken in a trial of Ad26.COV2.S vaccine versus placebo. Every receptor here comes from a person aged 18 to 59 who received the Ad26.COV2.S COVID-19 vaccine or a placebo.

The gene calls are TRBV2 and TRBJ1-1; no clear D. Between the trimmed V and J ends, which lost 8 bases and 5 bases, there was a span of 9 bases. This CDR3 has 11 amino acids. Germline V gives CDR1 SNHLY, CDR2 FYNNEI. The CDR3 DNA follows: TGTGCCAGCCAAGCACGGACTGAAGCTTTCTTT. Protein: CASQARTEAFF. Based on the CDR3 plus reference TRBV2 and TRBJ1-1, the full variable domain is EPEVTQTPSHQVTQMGQEVILRCVPISNHLYFYWYRQILGQKVEFLVSFYNNEISEKSEIFDDQFSVERPDGSNFTLKIRSTKLEDSAMYFCASQARTEAFFGQGTRLTVV.

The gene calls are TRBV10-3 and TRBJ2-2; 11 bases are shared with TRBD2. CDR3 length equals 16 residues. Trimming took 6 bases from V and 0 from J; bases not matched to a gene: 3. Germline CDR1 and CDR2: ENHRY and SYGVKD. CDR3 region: CAISTSGGSNTGELFF. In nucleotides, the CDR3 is TGTGCCATCAGCACTAGCGGGGGATCGAACACCGGGGAGCTGTTTTTT.

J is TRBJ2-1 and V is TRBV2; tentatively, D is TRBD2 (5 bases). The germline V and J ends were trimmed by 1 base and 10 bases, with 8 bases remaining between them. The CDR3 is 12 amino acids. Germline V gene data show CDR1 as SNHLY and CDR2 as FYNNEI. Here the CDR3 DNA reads TGTGCCAGCAGTGAAGGACTACTCGAGCAGTTCTTC. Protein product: CASSEGLLEQFF.

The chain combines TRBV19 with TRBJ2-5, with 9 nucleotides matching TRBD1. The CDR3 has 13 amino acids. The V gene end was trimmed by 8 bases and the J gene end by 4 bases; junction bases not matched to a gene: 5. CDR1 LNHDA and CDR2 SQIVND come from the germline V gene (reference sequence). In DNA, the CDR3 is TGTGCCAGTGGGACAGGGTGGACAGAGACCCAGTACTTC. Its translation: CASGTGWTETQYF.

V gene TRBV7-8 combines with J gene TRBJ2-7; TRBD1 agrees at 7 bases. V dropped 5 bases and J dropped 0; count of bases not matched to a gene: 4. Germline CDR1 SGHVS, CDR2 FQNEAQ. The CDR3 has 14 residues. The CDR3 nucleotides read TGTGCCAGCAGCCACCGGGACAGCTCCTACGAGCAGTACTTC. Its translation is CASSHRDSSYEQYF. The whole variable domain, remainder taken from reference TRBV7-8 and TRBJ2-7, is GAGVSQSPRYKVAKRGQDVALRCDPISGHVSLFWYQQALGQGPEFLTYFQNEAQLDKSGLPSDRFFAERPEGSVSTLKIQRTQQEDSAVYLCASSHRDSSYEQYFGPGTRLTVT.

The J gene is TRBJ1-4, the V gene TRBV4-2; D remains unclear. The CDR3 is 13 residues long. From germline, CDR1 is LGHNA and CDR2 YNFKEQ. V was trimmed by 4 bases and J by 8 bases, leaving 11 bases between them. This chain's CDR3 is CASSPRSREKLFF. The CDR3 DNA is TGTGCCAGCAGCCCAAGGTCCAGGGAAAAACTGTTTTTT.

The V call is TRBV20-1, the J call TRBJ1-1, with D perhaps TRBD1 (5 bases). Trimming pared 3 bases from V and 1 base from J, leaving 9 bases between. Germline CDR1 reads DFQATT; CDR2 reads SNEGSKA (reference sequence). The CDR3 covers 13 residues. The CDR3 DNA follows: TGCAGTGCTAGTAGGGGCAAGAACACTGAAGCTTTCTTT. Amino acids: CSASRGKNTEAFF.

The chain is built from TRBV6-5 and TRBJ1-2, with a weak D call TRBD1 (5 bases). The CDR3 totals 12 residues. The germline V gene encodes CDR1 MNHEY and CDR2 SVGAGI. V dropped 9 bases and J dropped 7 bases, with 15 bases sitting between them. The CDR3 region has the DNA TGTGCCAGTCGTAAGGGGATTGGTGGCTACACCTTC. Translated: CASRKGIGGYTF.

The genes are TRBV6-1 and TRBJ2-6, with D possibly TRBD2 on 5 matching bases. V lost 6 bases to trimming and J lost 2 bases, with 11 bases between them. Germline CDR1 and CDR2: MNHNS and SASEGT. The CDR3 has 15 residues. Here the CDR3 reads CASSHERAGANVLTF. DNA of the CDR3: TGTGCCAGCAGCCACGAGAGGGCTGGGGCCAACGTCCTGACTTTC.